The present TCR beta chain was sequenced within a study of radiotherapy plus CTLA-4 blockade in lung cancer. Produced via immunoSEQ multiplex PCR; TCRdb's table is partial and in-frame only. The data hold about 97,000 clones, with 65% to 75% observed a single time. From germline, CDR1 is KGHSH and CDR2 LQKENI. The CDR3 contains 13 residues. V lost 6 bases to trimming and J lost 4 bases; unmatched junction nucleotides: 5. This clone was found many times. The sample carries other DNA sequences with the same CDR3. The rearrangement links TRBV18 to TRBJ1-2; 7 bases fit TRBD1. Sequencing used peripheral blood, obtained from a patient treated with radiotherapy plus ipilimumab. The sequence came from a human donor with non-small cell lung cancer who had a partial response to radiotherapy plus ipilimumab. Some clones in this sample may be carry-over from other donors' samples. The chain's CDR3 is CASSPDRVYGYTF. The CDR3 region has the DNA TGTGCCAGCTCCCCAGACAGGGTCTATGGCTACACCTTC.